This paragraph reports one T cell receptor (beta chain). After extraction with the RNeasy kit, about 0.45 to 1 ug of the RNA was reverse transcribed using random hexamers. Coverage of TCR beta CDR3 amplification by immunoSEQ multiplex PCR extended to 54 Vbeta and 13 Jbeta. TCRdb recomputed calls from the immunoSEQ multiplex PCR reads with MiXCR, one row per CDR3 protein. Of some 170,000 distinct CDR3 sequences in the sample, about 94% were seen once. Both CD4+ and CD8+ T cells were negatively isolated, and TEMRA cells underwent FACS enrichment. These data belong to a study of CD8 T cells in Susac syndrome. This clonotype was obtained from a human donor in good health. The sequencing input was CD4+ T cells from PBMCs.

The CDR3 is CASSLGLAVSFF. The CDR3 bases are TGTGCCAGCAGCCTTGGACTAGCGGTATCGTTCTTC. J is TRBJ2-1 and V is TRBV3-1, with 10 positions matching TRBD2. CDR1 and CDR2 (germline): LGHDT, YNNKEL (reference sequence). With V trimmed by 4 bases and J by 15 bases, 6 bases remained unmatched. The CDR3 covers 12 residues.